The 3 T cell receptor beta chains below were found in one sample sequenced in a study of blood T cells in healthy people across ages. A J-beta primer mix and a sample-barcoded 5' primer were used in a second PCR of about 7 to 11 cycles. TCRdb reprocessed the 5' RACE reads with MiXCR, giving one entry per CDR3 protein. The table includes 600,000 to 1,000,000 distinct CDR3 sequences, roughly 50% detected once. Sample: blood. The receptor source for this set is a man aged 30 to 39 in good health.

V gene TRBV30 combines with J gene TRBJ2-6; either TRBD1 or TRBD2 may supply D (6 bases each). The CDR3 has 18 residues. V was trimmed by 2 bases and J by 0 bases, leaving 17 bases between them. Germline values: CDR1 GTSNPN, CDR2 SVGIG (reference sequence). CDR3: CAWSPKVGGSSGANVLTF. The CDR3 nucleotides are TGTGCCTGGAGTCCTAAGGTGGGGGGCAGCTCTGGGGCCAACGTCCTGACTTTC.

Worth noting for this clonotype: At one boundary the junction diverges from the germline segment, which might be a read error. CDR3 amino acids: CGALNPSGSLYEQYF. CDR3 nucleotide sequence: TGCGGTGCCTTAAACCCTAGCGGGAGTCTCTACGAGCAGTACTTC. This chain joins TRBV20-1 and TRBJ2-7, with 10 bases lining up with TRBD2. The CDR3 covers 15 residues. Germline loops: CDR1 DFQATT, CDR2 SNEGSKA (reference sequence).

The chain has TRBV4-2 and TRBJ2-3; 7 bases agree with TRBD1. The CDR3 has 16 residues. Germline CDR1 is LGHNA and CDR2 is YNFKEQ. Unmatched junction bases numbered 9, after V lost 0 bases and J lost 6 bases. CDR3: CASSQDLGTAKDTQYF. The CDR3 coding sequence is TGTGCCAGCAGCCAAGATCTGGGGACAGCAAAGGATACGCAGTATTTT.